This T cell receptor beta chain was identified during a study of cytotoxic CD8 clonotypes in ibrutinib-treated CLL. Study-level points and caveats: Pretreatment clonality was elevated relative to age-matched healthy donors and paralleled circulating CD8+ T-cell counts.

The table lists this clone with a few counts. Its antigen is unidentified. The sample has other DNA sequences that encode this CDR3 too. Clones were sequenced by immunoSEQ multiplex PCR, and TCRdb holds only the in-frame ones, with some missing. The repertoire holds 160,000 or so clones, with 70% to 85% as singletons. V was cut by 3 bases and J by 0 bases, with 6 bases left in between. The CDR3 has 14 amino acids. Looked up from germline, CDR1 is KGHSH and CDR2 is LQKENI. This chain links TRBV18 with TRBJ1-5, with D hard to call. The input for sequencing was PBMCs, taken after 24 months of ibrutinib treatment. The source of this sequence is a human donor with chronic lymphocytic leukemia. CDR3 coding DNA: TGTGCCAGCTCACCGGGGAATAGCAATCAGCCCCAGCATTTT. Its translation is CASSPGNSNQPQHF. Combining the CDR3 with reference TRBV18 and TRBJ1-5 gives the whole variable domain NAGVMQNPRHLVRRRGQEARLRCSPMKGHSHVYWYRQLPEEGLKFMVYLQKENIIDESGMPKERFSAEFPKEGPSILRIQQVVRGDSAAYFCASSPGNSNQPQHFGDGTRLSIL.